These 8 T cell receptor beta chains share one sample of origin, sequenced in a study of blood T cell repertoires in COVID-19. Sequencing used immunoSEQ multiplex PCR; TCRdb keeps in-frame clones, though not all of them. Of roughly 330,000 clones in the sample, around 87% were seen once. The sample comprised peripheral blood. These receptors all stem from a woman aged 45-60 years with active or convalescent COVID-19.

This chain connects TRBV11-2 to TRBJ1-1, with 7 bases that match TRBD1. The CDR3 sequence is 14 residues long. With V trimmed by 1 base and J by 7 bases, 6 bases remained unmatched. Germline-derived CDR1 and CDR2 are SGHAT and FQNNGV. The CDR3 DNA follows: TGTGCCAGCAGCTTAGCAGGGACAGTTATTGAAGCTTTCTTT. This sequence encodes CASSLAGTVIEAFF.

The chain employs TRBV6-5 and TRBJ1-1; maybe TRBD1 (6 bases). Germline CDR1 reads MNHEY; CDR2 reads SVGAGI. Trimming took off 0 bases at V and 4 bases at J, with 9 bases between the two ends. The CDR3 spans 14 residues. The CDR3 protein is CASSYSEGGTEAFF. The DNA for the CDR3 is TGTGCCAGCAGTTACTCCGAAGGGGGCACTGAAGCTTTCTTT.

The CDR3 region has the DNA TGTGCCAGCAGCCAAGAAGGGGGCGGGGCTGGGTCTCCACACAATGAGCAGTTCTTC. Translation gives CASSQEGGGAGSPHNEQFF. The rearrangement joins TRBV14 to TRBJ2-1, with D possibly TRBD1 on 7 matching bases. The V gene lost 0 bases and the J gene lost 5 bases, with 23 bases spanning the gap. This CDR3 region has 19 residues. Germline CDR1 and CDR2: SGHDN and FVKESK.

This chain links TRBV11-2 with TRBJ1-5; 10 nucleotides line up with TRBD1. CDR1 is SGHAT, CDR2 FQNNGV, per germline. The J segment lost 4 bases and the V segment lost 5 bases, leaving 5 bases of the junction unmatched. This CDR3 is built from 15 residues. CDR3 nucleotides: TGTGCCAGCAGCATAGGGACAGGGGTGAATCAGCCCCAGCATTTT. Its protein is CASSIGTGVNQPQHF.

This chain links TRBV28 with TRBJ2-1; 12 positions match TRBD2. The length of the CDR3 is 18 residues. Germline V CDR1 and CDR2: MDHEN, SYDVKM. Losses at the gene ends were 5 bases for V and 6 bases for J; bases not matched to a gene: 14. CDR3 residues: CASSPATSGRITGNEQFF. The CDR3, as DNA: TGTGCCAGCAGTCCGGCGACTAGCGGGAGAATCACGGGCAATGAGCAGTTCTTC.

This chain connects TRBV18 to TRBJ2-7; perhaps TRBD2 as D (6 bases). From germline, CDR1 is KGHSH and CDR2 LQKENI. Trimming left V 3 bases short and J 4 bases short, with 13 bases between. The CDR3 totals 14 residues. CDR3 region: CASSPLREAYEQYF. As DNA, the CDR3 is TGTGCCAGCTCACCGCTCAGGGAGGCGTACGAGCAGTACTTC.

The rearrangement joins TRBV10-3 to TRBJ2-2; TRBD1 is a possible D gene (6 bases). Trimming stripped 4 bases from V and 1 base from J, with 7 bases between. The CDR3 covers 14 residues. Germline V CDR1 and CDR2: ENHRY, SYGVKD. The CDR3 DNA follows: TGTGCCATCAGTGGGACAGTGAACACCGGGGAGCTGTTTTTT. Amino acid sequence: CAISGTVNTGELFF.

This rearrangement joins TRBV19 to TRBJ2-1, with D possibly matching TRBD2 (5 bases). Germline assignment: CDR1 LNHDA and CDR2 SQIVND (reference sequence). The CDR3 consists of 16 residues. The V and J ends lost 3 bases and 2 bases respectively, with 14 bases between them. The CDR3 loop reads CASSMGRLPPYNEQFF. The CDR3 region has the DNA TGTGCCAGTAGTATGGGGAGACTGCCCCCCTACAATGAGCAGTTCTTC.